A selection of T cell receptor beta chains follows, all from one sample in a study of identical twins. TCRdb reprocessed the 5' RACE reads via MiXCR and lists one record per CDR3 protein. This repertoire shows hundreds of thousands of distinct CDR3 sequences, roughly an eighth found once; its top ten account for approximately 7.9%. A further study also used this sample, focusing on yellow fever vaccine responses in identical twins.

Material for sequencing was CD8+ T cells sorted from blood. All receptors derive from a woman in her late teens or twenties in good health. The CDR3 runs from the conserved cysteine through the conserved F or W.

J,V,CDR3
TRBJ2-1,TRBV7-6,CASSLAGRGDEQFF
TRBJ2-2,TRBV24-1,CATSDLGQGENTGELFF
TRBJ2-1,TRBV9,CASSGADNEQFF
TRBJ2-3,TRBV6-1,CASSPLPLSTDTQYF
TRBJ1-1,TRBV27,CASSLVGTGEAFF
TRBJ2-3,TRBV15,CATSTRDIGTDTQYF
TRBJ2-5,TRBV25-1,CASSELGRSTEETQYF
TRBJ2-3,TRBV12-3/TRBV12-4,CASRSDRGRSDTQYF
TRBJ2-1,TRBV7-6,CASTPTGKGEQFF
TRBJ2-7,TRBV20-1,CSARGLADSYEQYF
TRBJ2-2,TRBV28,CASKGQGNRELFF
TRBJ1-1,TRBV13,CASSQRYGEAFF
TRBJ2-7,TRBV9,CASSSAGPVYEQYF
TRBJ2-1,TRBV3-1,CASSQDTWREQFF
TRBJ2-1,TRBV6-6,CASSYSNLNEQFF